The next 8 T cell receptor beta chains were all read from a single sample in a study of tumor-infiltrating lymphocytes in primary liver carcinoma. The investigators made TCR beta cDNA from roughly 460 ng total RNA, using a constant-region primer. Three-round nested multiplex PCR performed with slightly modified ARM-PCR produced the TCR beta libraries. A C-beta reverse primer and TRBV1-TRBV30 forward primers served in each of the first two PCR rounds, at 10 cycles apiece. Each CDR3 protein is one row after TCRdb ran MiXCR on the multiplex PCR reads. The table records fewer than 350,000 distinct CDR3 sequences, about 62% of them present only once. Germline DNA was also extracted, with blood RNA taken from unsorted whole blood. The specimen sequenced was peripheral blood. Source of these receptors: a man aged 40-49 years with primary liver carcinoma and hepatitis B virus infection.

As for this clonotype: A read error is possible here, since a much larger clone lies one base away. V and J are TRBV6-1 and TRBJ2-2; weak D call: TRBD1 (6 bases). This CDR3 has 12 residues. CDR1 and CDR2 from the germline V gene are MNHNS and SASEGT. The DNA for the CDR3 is TGTACCAGCAGTGGACAGATCGGGGAGCTGTTTTTT. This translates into CTSSGQIGELFF.

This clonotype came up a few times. As DNA, the CDR3 is TGTGCCAGCAGTGGGGCCGGACACACTGAAGCTTTCTTT. Translated, it gives CASSGAGHTEAFF. The chain combines TRBV6-1 with TRBJ1-1; D is uncertain. V was clipped by 4 bases and J by 3 bases, with 9 bases between them. CDR1 is MNHNS, CDR2 SASEGT, per germline. The CDR3 is made up of 13 amino acids.

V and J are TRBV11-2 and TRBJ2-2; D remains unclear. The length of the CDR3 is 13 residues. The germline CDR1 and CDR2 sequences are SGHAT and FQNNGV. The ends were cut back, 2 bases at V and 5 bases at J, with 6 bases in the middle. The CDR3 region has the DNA TGTGCCAGCAGCTTATTGAGGACCGGGGAGCTGTTTTTT. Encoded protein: CASSLLRTGELFF.

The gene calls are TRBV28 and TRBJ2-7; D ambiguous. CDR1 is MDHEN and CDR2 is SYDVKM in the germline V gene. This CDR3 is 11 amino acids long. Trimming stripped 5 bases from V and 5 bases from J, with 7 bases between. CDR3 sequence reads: CASSLPDEQYF. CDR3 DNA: TGTGCCAGCAGTCTTCCGGACGAGCAGTACTTC.

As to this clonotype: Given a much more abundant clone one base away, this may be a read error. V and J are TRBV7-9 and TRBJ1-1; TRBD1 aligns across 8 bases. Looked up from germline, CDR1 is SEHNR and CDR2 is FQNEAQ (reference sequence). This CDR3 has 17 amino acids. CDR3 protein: CANSPQMTGVVMPEAFF. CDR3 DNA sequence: TGTGCCAACAGCCCACAGATGACAGGGGTGGTTATGCCTGAAGCTTTCTTT.

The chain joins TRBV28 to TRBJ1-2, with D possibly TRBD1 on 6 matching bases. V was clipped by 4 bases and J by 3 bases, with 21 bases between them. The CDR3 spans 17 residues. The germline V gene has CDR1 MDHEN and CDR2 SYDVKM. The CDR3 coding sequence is TGTGCCAGCAGTTCCACGAGGGGAGGGGGGGCTCACTATGGCTACACCTTC. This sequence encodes CASSSTRGGGAHYGYTF.

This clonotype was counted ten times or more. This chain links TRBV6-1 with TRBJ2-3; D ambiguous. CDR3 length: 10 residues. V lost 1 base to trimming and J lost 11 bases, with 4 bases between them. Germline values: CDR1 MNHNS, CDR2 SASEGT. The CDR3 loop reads CASSEDLQYF. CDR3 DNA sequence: TGTGCCAGCAGTGAAGACCTGCAGTATTTT.

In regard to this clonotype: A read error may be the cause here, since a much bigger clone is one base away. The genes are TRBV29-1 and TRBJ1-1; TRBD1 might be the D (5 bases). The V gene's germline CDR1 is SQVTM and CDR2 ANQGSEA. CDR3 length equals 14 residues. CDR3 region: CSVLGGGMNTEALF. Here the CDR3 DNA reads TGCAGCGTTTTGGGGGGAGGGATGAACACTGAAGCTTTATTT.